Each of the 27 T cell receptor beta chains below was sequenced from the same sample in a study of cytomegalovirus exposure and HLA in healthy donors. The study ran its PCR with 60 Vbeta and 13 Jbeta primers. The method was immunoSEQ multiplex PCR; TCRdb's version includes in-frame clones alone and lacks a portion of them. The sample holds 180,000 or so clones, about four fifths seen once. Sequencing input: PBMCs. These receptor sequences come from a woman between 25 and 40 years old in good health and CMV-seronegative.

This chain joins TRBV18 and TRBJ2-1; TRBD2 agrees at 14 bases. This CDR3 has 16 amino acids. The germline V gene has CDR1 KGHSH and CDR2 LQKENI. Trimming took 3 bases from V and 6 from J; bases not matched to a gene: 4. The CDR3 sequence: CASSPRGTSGGNEQFF. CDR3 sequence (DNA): TGTGCCAGCTCACCTCGTGGGACTAGCGGGGGCAATGAGCAGTTCTTC.

CDR3 protein: CASSTPDRAGYTF. Here the CDR3 DNA reads TGTGCCAGCAGCACCCCTGACAGGGCTGGCTACACCTTC. This chain joins TRBV5-6 and TRBJ1-2, with 7 bases aligning to TRBD1. Trimming at V came to 4 bases and at J to 7 bases, leaving 7 bases not matched to a gene. Germline assignment: CDR1 SGHDT and CDR2 YYEEEE. This CDR3 has 13 amino acids.

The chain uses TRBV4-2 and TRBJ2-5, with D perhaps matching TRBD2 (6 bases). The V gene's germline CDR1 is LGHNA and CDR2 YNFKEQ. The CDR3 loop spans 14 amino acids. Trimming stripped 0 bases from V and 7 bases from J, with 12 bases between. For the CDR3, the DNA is TGTGCCAGCAGCCAAGATCATGGAGGGTGGACCCAGTACTTC. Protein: CASSQDHGGWTQYF.

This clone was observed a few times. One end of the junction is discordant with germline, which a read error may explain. CDR3 bases: TGTCCCAGAGTAGTACCGGCGAACACCGGGGAGCTGTTTTTT. This gives the protein CPRVVPANTGELFF. The chain couples TRBV5-3 to TRBJ2-2; no reliable D call. TRBV5-3 has ORF status, its function being uncertain. The CDR3 runs to 14 residues.

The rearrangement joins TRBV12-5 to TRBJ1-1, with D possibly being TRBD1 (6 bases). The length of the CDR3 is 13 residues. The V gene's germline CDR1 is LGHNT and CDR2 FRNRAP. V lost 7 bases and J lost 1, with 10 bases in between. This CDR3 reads CASALTGNTEAFF. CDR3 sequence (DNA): TGTGCTAGTGCCCTGACAGGGAACACTGAAGCTTTCTTT. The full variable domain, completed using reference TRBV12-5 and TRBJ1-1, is DARVTQTPRHKVTEMGQEVTMRCQPILGHNTVFWYRQTMMQGLELLAYFRNRAPLDDSGMPKDRFSAEMPDATLATLKIQPSEPRDSAVYFCASALTGNTEAFFGQGTRLTVV.

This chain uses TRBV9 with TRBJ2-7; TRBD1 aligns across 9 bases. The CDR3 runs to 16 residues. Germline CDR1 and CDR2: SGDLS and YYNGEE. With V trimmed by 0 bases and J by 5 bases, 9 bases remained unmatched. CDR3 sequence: CASSVGLGQGQNEQYF. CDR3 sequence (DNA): TGTGCCAGCAGCGTAGGTCTGGGACAGGGTCAGAACGAGCAGTACTTC.

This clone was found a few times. DNA of the CDR3: TGCAGCGTTGTGCGTTCTATGAACACTGAAGCTTTCTTT. Encoded protein: CSVVRSMNTEAFF. The chain has TRBV29-1 and TRBJ1-1; unclear D gene. The V and J ends lost 4 bases and 0 bases respectively, with 9 bases between them. CDR1 and CDR2 from the germline V gene are SQVTM and ANQGSEA. This CDR3 contains 13 residues.

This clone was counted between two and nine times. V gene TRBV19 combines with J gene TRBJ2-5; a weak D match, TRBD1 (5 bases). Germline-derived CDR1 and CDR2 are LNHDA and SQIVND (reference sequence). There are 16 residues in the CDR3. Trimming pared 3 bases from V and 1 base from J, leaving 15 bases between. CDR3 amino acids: CASSMGLRRTQETQYF. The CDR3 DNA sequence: TGTGCCAGTAGTATGGGGCTGAGGCGGACCCAAGAGACCCAGTACTTC.

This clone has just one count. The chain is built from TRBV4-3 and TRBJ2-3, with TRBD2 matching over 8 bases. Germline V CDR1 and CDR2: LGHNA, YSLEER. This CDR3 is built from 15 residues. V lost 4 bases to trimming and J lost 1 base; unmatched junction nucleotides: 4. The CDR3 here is CASSLSAGGTDTQYF. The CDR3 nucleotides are TGCGCCAGCAGCCTATCAGCGGGGGGCACAGATACGCAGTATTTT.

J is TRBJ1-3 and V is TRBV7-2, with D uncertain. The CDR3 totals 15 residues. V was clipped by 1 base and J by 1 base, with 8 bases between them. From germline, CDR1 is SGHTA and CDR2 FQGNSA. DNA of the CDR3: TGTGCCAGCAGCTTAGAAACAGCATCTGGAAACACCATATATTTT. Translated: CASSLETASGNTIYF.

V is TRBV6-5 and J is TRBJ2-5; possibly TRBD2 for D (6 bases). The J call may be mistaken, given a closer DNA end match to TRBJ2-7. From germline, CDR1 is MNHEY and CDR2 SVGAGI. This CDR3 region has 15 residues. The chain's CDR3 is CASSYSRDPNYEQYF. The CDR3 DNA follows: TGTGCCAGCAGTTACTCGCGGGACCCAAACTACGAGCAGTACTTC.

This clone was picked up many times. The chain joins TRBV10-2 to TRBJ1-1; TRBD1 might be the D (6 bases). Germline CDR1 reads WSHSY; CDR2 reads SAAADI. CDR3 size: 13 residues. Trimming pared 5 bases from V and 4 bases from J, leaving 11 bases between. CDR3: CASSSGAVTEAFF. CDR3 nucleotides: TGCGCCAGCAGTTCAGGGGCAGTCACTGAAGCTTTCTTT.

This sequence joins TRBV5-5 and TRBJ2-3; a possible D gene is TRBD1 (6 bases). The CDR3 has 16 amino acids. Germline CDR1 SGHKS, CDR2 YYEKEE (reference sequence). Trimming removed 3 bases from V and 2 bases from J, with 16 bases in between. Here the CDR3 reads CASSWKDRDPTDTQYF. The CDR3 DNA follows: TGTGCCAGCAGCTGGAAGGACAGAGACCCCACAGATACGCAGTATTTT.

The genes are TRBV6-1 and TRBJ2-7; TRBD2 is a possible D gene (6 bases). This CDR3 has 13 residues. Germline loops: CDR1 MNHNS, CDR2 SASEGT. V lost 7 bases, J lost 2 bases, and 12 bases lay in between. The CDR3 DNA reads TGTGCCAGCAAGGGTAGCGGCCCCTACGAGCAGTACTTC. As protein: CASKGSGPYEQYF.

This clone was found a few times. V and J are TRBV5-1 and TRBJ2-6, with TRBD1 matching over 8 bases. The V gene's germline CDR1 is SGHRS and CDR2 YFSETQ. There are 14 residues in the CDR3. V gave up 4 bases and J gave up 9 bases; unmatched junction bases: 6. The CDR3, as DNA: TGCGCCAGCAGCAAACAGGGGGAGGTCAACGTCCTGACTTTC. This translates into CASSKQGEVNVLTF.

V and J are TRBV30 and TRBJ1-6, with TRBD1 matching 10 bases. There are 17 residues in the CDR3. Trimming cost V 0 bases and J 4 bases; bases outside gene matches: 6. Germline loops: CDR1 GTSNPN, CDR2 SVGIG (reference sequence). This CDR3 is CAWSVHRDRGYNSPLHF. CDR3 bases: TGTGCCTGGAGTGTACATCGGGACAGGGGATATAATTCACCCCTCCACTTT.

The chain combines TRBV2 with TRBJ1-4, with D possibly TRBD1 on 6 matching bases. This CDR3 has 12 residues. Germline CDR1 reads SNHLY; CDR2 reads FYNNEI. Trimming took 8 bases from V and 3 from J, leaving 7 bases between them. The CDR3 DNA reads TGTGCCAGCGGGACATCTAATGAAAAACTGTTTTTT. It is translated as CASGTSNEKLFF.

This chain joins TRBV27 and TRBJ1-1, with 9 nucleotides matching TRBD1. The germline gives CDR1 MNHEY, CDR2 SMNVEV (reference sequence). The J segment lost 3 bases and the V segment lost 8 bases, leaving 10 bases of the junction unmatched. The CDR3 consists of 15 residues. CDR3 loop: CASGPGQGEYTEAFF. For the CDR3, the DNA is TGTGCCAGCGGGCCGGGACAGGGCGAATACACTGAAGCTTTCTTT.

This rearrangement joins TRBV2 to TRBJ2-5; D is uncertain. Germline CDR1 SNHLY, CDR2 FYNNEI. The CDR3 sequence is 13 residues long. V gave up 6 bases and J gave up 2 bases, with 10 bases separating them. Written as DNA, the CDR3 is TGTGCCAGCAGACAGAACAGTCAAGAGACCCAGTACTTC. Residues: CASRQNSQETQYF. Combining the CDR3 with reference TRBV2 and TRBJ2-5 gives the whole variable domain EPEVTQTPSHQVTQMGQEVILRCVPISNHLYFYWYRQILGQKVEFLVSFYNNEISEKSEIFDDQFSVERPDGSNFTLKIRSTKLEDSAMYFCASRQNSQETQYFGPGTRLLVL.

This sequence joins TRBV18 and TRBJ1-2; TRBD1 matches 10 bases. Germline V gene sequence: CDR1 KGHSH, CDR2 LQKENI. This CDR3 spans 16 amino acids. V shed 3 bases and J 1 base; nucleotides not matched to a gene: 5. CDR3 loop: CASSPKTGGFNYGYTF. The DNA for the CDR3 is TGTGCCAGCTCACCGAAGACAGGGGGCTTTAACTATGGCTACACCTTC.

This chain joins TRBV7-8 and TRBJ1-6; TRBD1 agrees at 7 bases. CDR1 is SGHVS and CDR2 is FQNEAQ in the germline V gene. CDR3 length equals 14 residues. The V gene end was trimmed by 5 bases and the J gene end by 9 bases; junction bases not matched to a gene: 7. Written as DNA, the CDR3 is TGTGCCAGCAGCGCGACAGGGACCTCTTCACCCCTCCACTTT. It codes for CASSATGTSSPLHF. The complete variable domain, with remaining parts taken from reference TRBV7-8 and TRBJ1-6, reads GAGVSQSPRYKVAKRGQDVALRCDPISGHVSLFWYQQALGQGPEFLTYFQNEAQLDKSGLPSDRFFAERPEGSVSTLKIQRTQQEDSAVYLCASSATGTSSPLHFGNGTRLTVT.

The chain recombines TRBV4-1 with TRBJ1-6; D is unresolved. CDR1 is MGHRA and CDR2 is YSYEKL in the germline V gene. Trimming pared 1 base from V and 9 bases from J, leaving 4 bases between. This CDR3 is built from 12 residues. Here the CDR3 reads CASSQGSSPLHF. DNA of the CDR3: TGCGCCAGCAGCCAAGGGAGTTCACCCCTCCACTTT.

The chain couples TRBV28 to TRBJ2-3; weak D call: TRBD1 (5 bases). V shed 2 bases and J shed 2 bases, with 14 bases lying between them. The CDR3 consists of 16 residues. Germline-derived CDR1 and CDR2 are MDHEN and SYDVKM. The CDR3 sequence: CASSLGQGTNTDTQYF. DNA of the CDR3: TGTGCCAGCAGTTTAGGCCAGGGTACAAACACAGATACGCAGTATTTT.

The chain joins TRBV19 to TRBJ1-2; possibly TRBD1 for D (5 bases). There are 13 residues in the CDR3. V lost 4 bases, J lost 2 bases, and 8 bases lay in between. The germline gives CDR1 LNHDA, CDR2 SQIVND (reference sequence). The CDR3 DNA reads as TGTGCCAGTAGTAACCAGGGAAACTATGGCTACACCTTC. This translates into CASSNQGNYGYTF.

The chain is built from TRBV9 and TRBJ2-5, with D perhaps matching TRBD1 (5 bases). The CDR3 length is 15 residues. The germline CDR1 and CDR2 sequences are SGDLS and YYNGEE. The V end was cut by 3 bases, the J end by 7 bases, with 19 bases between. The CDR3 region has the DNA TGTGCCAGCAGCGCGGACCCCGCCGAAGGGGCGACCCAGTACTTC. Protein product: CASSADPAEGATQYF.

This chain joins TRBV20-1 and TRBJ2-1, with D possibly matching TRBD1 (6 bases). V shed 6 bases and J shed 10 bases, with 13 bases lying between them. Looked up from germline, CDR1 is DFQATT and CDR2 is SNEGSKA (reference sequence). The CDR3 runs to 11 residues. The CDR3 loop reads CSAPRGTEQFF. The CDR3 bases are TGCAGTGCCCCCAGGGGTACAGAGCAGTTCTTC.

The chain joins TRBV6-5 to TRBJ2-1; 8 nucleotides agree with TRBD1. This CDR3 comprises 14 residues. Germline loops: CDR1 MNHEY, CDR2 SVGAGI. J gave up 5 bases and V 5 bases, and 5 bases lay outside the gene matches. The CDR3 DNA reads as TGTGCCAGCAGTGAGACAGGGGTAAACAATGAGCAGTTCTTC. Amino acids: CASSETGVNNEQFF.